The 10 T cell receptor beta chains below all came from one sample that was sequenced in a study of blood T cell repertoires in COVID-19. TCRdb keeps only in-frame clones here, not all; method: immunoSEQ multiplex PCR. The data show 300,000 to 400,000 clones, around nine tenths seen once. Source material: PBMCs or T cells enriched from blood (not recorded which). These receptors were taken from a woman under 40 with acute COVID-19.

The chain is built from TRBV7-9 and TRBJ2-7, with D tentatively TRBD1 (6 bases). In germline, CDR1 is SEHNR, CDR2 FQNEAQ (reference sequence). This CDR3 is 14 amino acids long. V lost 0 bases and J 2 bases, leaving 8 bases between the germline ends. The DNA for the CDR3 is TGTGCCAGCAGCTTAGCGCCAGGGGCCTACGAGCAGTACTTC. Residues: CASSLAPGAYEQYF.

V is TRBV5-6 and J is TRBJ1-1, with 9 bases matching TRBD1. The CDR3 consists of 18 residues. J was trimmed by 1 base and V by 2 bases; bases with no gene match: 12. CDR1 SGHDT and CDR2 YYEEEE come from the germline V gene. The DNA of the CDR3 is TGTGCCAGCAGCTTAATGGACAGGGGACCGCGAGGGAACACTGAAGCTTTCTTT. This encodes CASSLMDRGPRGNTEAFF.

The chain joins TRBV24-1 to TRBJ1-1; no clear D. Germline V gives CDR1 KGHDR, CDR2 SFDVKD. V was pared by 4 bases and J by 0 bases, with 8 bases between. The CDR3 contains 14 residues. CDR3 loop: CATSDADMNTEAFF. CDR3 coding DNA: TGTGCCACCAGTGACGCGGATATGAACACTGAAGCTTTCTTT.

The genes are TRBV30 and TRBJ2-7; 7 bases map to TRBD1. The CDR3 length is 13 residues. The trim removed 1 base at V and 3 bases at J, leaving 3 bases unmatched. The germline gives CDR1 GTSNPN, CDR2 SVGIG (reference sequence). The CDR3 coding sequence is TGTGCCTGGAGTGGACAGGGCGACTACGAGCAGTACTTC. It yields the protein CAWSGQGDYEQYF.

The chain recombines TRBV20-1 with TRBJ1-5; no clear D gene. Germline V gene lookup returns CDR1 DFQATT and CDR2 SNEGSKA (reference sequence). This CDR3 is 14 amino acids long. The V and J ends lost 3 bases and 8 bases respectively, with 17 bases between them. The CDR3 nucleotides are TGCAGTGCTAGTAACATCACAGAACTGAAGCCCCAGCATTTT. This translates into CSASNITELKPQHF.

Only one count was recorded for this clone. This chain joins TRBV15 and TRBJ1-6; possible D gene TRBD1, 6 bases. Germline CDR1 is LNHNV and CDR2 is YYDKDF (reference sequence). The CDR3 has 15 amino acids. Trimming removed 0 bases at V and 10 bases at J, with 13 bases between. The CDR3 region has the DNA TGTGCCACCAGCAGAGATGCGGGGGCAGGGTCACCCCTCCACTTT. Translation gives CATSRDAGAGSPLHF. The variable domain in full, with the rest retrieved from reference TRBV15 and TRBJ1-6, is DAMVIQNPRYQVTQFGKPVTLSCSQTLNHNVMYWYQQKSSQAPKLLFHYYDKDFNNEADTPDNFQSRRPNTSFCFLDIRSPGLGDTAMYLCATSRDAGAGSPLHFGNGTRLTVT.

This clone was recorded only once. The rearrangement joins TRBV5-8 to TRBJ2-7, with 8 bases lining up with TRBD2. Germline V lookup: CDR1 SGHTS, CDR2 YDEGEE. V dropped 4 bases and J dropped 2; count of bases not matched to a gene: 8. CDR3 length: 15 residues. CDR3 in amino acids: CASSLTGGAPYEQYF. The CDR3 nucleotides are TGTGCCAGCAGCCTTACGGGGGGGGCCCCCTACGAGCAGTACTTC.

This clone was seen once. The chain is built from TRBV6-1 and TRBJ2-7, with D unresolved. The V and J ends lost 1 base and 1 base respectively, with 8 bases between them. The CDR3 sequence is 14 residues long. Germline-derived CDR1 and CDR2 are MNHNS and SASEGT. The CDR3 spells CASSEEYRSYEQYF. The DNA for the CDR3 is TGTGCCAGCAGTGAAGAGTACAGATCCTACGAGCAGTACTTC.

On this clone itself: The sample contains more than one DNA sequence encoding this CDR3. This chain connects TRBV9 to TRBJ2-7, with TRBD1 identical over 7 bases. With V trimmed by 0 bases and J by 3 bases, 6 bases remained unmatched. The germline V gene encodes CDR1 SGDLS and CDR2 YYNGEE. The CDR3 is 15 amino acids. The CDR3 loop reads CASSVGGTALYEQYF. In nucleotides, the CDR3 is TGTGCCAGCAGCGTAGGGGGGACAGCGCTCTACGAGCAGTACTTC.

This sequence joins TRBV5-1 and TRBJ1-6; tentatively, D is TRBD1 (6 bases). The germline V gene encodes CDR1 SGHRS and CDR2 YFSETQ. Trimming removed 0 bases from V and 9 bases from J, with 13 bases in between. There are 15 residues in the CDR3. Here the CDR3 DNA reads TGCGCCAGCAGCTTGGGCTGGGGGCAGGTTTCACCCCTCCACTTT. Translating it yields CASSLGWGQVSPLHF.